This T cell receptor (beta chain) was obtained from a study of molecular identifiers for immune sequencing clone quantification. The study's findings and limits: The sizes of highly expanded clones could be underestimated when identical TCR molecules share a barcode.

Previously described methods and listed TCR primers were used for bulk TCR libraries. MiXCR was run by TCRdb on the PCR reads, yielding one entry per CDR3 protein. Of fewer than 350,000 distinct CDR3 sequences listed, 24% are singletons. The CDR3 totals 13 residues. Trimming removed 5 bases at V and 5 bases at J, with 12 bases between. Naive CD8 T cells were sorted as CD8+CD4-CCR7+CD45RA+. Details on this clonotype: Antigen unknown. It may be a read error: a sequence one base away is much more abundant.

The V and J genes are TRBV12-3 or TRBV12-4 and TRBJ1-2; D is unclear. The source of this sequence is a human donor in good health. Some libraries in this study had Jurkat cell RNA spiked in. Sequencing used naive CD8+ T cells from blood, with Jurkat cell RNA spiked in. Noted subset: FACS-sorted CD8+CD4-CCR7+CD45RA+ naive T cells. The DNA for the CDR3 is TGTGCCAGCAGTAATGGACGGGGATATGGCTACACCTTC. This codes for CASSNGRGYGYTF.